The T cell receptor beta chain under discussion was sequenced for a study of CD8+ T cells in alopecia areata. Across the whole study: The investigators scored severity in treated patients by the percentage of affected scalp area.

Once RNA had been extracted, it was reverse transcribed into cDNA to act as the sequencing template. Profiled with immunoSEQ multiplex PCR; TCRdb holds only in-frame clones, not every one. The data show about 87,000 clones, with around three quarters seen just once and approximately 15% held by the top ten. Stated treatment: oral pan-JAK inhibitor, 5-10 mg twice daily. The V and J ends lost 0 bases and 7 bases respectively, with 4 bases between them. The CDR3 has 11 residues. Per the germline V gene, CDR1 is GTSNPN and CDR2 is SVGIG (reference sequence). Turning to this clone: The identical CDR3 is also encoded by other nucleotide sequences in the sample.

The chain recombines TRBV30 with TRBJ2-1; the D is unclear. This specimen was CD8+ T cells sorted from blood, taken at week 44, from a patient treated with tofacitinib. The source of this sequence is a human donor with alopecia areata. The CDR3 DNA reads TGTGCCTGGAGTGTATCTAATGAGCAGTTCTTC. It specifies CAWSVSNEQFF.